The sequence of this T cell receptor beta chain was determined in a study of response to subunit inactivated influenza vaccine. TCRdb redid the calling of the RT-PCR reads with MiXCR, one entry per CDR3 protein. The sample includes roughly 160,000 distinct CDR3 sequences, about 10% of them seen just once. This clonotype was recorded a few times. Germline V gives CDR1 SGDLS, CDR2 YYNGEE. The CDR3 runs 15 residues. V gave up 3 bases and J gave up 1 base, with 14 bases separating them. This TCR derives from a man between 50 and 75 years old who received an inactivated influenza vaccine. The chain recombines TRBV9 with TRBJ2-7; D possibly corresponds to TRBD1 (6 bases). The specimen comprised CD8+ T cells sorted from PBMCs, sampled roughly 24 months after vaccination. The CDR3 nucleotides read TGTGCCAGCAGCGCGTCAGGGGTTTCTTCCTACGAGCAGTACTTC. Amino acid sequence: CASSASGVSSYEQYF.